This record covers a single T cell receptor (beta chain). This entry comes from a study of T cells in narcolepsy. TCRdb's copy holds only in-frame clones and misses some; the assay was immunoSEQ multiplex PCR. The repertoire holds fewer than 40,000 clones, with 75% to 85% as singletons. The germline gives CDR1 SGHRS, CDR2 YFSETQ. Trimming removed 4 bases at V and 10 bases at J, with 13 bases between. This CDR3 comprises 12 residues. The sequenced sample consisted of CD45RA- memory CD4+ T cells from PBMCs. The V call is TRBV5-1, the J call TRBJ2-3, with D maybe TRBD2 (6 bases). The receptor's source is a human donor with narcolepsy. The DNA of the CDR3 is TGCGCCAGCAGCGCCGGGACTCTTCCGCAGTATTTT. Translated, it gives CASSAGTLPQYF.